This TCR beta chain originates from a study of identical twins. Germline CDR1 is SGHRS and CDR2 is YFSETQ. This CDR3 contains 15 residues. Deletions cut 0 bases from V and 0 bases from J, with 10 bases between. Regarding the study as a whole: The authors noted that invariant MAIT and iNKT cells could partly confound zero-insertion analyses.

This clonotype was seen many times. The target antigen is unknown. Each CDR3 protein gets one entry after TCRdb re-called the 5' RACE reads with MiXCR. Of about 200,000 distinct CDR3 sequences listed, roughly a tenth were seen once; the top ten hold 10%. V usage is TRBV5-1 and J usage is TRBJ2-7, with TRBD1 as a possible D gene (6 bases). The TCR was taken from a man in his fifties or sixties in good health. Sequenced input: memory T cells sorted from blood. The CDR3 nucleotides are TGCGCCAGCAGCTTGGGGGACACAAGCTCCTACGAGCAGTACTTC. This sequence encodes CASSLGDTSSYEQYF.